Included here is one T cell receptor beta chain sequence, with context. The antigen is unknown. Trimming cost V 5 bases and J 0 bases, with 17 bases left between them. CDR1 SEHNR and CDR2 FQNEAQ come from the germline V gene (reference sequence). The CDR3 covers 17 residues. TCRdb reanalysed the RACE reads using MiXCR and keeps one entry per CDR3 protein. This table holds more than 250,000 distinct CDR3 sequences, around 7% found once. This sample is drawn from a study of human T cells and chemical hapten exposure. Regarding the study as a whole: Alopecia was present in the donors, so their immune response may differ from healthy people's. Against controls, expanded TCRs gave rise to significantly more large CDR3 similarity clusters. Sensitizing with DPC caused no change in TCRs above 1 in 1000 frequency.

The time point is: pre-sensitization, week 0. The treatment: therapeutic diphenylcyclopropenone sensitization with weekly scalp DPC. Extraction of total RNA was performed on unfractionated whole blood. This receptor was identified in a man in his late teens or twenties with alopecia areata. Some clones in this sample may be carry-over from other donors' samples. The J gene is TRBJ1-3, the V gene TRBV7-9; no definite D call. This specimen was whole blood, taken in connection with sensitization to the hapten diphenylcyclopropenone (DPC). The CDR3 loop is CASSPTLGTFSGNTIYF. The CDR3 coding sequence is TGTGCCAGCAGCCCTACCCTAGGTACCTTCTCTGGAAACACCATATATTTT.